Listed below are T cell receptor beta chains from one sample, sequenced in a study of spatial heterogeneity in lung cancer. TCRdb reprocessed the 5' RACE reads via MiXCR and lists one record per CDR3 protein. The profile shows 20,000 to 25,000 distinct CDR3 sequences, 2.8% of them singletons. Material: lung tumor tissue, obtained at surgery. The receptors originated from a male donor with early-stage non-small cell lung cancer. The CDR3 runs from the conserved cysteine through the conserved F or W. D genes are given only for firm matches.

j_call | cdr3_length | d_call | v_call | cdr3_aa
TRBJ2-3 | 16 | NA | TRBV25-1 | CASSDRDGGRTDTQYF
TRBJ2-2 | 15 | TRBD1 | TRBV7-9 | CASSTGTANTGELFF
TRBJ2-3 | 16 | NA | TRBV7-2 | CASSLWSGVSTDTQYF
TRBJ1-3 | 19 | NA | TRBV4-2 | CASSQGIRHAESSGNTIYF
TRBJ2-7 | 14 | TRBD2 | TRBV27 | CASRGLVSGYEQYF
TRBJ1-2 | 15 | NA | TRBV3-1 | CASSQDLSPGNGYTF
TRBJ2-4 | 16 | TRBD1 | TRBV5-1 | CASSGPTGAGRNIQYF
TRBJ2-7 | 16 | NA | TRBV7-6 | CASSLAMTGSPYEQYF
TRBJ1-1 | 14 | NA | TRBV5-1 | CASSLAGLDTEAFF
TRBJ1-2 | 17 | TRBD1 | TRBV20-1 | CSAAADEAGGGAYGYTF
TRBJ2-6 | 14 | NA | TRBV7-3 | CASSLNPAANVLTF
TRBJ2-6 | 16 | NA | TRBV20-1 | CSARGDSRSGANVLTF
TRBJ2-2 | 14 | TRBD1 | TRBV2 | CASEWTGNTGELFF
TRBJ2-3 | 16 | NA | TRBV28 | CASSFSIQGGTDTQYF
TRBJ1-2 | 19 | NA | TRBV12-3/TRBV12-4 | CASSTGPSSTSGANYGYTF
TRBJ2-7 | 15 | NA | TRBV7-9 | CASSSHWVYLPEQYF
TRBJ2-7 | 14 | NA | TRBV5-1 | CASSLYGPTYEQYF
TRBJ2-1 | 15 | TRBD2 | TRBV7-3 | CASSRTSGRFNEQFF
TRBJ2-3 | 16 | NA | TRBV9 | CASSVVGSPGTDTQYF
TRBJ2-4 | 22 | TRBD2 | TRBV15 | CATSRDRVFGTSGRLAKNIQYF
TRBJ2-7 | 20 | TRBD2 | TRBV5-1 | CASRTGSGLAGVPSSYEQYF
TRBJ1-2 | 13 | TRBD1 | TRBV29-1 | CSVEGQGNYGYTF
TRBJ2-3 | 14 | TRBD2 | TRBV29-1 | CSATSGGSTDTQYF
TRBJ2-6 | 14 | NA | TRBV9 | CASSVRDSTYVLTF